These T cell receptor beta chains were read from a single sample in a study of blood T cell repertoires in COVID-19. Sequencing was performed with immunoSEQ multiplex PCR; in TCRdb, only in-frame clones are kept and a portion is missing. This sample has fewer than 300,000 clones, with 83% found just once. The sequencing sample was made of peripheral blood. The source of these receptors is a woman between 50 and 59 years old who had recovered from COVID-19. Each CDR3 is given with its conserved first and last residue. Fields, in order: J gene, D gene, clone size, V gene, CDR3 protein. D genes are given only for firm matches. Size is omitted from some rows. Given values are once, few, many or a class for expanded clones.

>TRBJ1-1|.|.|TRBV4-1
CASSQTENTEAFF
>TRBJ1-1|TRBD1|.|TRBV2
CASSRQGNTEAFF
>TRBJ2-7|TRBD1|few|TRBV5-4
CASSSNRGSLQGSSEQYF
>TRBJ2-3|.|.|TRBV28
CASRTAGLPSTDTQYF
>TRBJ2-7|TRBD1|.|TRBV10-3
CAISPFGGQGKSYEQYF
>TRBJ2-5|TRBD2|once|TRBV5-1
CASSLAGAAGYQETQYF
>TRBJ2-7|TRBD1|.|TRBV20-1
CSAGQGGEQYF
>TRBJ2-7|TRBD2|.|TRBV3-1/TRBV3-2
CASSPRTSGRSSYEQYF
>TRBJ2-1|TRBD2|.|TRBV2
CASSPQAGSLLNEQFF
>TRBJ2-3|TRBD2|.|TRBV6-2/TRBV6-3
CASSYSVWAPTSSSTDTQYF
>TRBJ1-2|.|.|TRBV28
CATNGGVTYGYTF
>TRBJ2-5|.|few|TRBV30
CAWSVRLGAQYF
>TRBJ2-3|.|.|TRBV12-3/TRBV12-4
CASSLLGLGTQYF
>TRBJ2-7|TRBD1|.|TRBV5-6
CASSWTYGTGGRYEQYF
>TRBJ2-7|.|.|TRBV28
CATSPSGGRSYEQYF
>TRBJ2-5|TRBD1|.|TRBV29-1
CSALGQGQETQYF
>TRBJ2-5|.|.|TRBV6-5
CASSYPGGSETQYF
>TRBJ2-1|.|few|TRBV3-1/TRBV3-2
CASSPYFPRGGQFF
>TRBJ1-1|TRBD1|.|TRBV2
CASHRQGARVGNTEAFF
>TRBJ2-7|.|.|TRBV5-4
CASSLGGFGSYEQYF
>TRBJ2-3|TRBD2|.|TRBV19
CASGLAGSTSTDTQYF
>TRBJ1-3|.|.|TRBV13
CASSLDPPLSGNTIYF
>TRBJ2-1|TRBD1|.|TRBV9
CASSVGIGTGGVEQFF
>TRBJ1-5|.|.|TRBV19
CASQERVGNQPQHF
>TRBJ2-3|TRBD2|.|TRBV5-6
CASSSPGLAGNTDTQYF
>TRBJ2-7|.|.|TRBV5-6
CASSQQLKESSYEQYF
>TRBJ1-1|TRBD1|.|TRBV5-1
CASSLAKGTAMNTEAFF
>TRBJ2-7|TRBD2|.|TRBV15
CATSSGRGSYEQYF
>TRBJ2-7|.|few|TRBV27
CASSLTGSYEQYF
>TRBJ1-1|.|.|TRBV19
CASSTGPARGAFF
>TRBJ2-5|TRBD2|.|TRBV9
CASSTTSGQYQETQYF
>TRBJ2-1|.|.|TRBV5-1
CASSLGSAGLGEQFF
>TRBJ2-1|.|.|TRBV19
CASSVGQYEQFF
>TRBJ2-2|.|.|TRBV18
CASSRQVGDTGELFF
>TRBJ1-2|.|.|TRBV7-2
CASSPVQVQHYGYTF
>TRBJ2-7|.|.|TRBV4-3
CASSPRDTSYEQYF
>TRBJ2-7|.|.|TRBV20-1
CSAKSVYEQYF
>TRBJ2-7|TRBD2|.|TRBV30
CAWSPRGGDYEQYF
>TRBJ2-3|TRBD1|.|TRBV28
CASSVPQGAADTQYF
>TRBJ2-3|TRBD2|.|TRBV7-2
CASSLAPHRRGGPWRTDTQYF
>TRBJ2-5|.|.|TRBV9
CASSPGTSTAQYF
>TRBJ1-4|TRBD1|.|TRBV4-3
CASSLIGTGGSSEKLFF
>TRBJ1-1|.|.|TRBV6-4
CASSESRNTEAFF
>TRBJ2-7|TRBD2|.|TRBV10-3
CAISESVAGYSYEQYF
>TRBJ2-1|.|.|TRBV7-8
CASSLALPNQQYNEQFF
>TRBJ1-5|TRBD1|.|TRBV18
CASSPDRTYQPQHF
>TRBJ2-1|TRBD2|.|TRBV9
CASSPNLFGLAGPSSYNEQFF
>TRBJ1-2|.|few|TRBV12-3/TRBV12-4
CASSLIGGYGYTF
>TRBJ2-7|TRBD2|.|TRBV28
CASSQTGTSAYEQYF
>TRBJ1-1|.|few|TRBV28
CASSTDMNTEAFF
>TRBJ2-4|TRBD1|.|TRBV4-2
CASSQGGLKGAMAKNIQYF
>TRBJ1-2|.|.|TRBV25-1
CASSPGQGRIAGYTF
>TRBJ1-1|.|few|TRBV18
CASSPAGAYVEAFF
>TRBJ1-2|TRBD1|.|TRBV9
CASRTSDRGGGYTF
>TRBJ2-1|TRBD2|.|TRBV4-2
CASSPRLAGFTYNEQFF
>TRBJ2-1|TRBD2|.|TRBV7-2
CASSFSGGADEQFF
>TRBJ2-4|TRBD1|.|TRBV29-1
CSGTGTENIQYF
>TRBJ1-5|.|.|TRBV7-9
CASSLSSGDQPQHF
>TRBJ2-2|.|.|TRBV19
CASSIGGNTGELFF
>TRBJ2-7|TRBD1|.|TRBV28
CASSSPQGARYEQYF